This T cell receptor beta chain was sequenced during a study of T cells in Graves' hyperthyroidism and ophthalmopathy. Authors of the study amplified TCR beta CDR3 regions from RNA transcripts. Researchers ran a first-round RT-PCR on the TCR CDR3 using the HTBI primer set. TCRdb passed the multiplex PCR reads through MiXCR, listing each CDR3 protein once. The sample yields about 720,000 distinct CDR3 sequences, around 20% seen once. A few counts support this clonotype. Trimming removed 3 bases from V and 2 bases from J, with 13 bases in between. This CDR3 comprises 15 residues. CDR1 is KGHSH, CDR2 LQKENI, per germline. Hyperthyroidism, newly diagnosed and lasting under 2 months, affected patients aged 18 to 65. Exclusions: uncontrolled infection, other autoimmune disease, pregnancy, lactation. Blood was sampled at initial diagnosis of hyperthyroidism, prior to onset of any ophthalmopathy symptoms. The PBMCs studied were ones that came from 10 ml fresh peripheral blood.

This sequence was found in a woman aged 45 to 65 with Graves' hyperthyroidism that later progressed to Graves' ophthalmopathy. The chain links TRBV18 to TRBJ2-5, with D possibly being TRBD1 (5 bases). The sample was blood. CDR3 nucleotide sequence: TGTGCCAGCTCACCCCAGGTTGCAGGGCAAGAGACCCAGTACTTC. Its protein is CASSPQVAGQETQYF.